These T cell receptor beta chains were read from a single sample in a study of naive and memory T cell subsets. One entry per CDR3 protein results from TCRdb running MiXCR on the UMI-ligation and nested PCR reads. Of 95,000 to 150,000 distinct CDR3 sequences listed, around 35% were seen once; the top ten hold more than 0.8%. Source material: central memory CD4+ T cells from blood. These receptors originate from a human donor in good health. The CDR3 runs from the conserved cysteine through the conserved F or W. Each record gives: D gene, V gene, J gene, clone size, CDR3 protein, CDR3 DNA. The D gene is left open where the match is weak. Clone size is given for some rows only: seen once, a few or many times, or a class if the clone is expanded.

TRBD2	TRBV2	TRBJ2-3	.	CASRGLVGAGDTQYF	TGTGCCAGCAGGGGACTAGTGGGAGCTGGAGATACGCAGTATTTT
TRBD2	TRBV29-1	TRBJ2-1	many	CSVLKLAGAAYEQFF	TGCAGCGTTCTCAAACTAGCGGGAGCAGCGTATGAGCAGTTCTTC
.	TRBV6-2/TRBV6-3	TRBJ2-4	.	CASSYQGTIAKNIQYF	TGTGCCAGCAGTTACCAGGGGACGATAGCCAAAAACATTCAGTACTTC
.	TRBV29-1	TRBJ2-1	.	CSVDAGRNEQFF	TGCAGCGTTGATGCGGGTAGGAATGAGCAGTTCTTC
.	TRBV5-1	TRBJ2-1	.	CASSSVELGALNEQFF	TGCGCCAGCAGCTCAGTCGAACTGGGGGCCCTTAATGAGCAGTTCTTC
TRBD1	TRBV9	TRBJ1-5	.	CASSVDTGGVQPQHF	TGTGCCAGCAGCGTAGACACAGGGGGCGTTCAGCCCCAGCATTTT
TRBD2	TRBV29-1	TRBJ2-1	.	CSVELREGINEQFF	TGCAGCGTTGAATTGCGGGAGGGTATCAATGAGCAGTTCTTC
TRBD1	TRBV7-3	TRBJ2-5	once	CASSHDRGETQYF	TGTGCCAGCAGCCATGACAGGGGAGAGACCCAGTACTTC
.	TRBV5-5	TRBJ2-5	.	CASSSVAGQETQYF	TGTGCCAGCAGCTCTGTGGCGGGCCAAGAGACCCAGTACTTC
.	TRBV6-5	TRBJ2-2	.	CASSSVGMLLGELFF	TGTGCCAGCAGCTCCGTAGGGATGTTACTAGGGGAGCTGTTTTTT
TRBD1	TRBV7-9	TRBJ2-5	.	CASSAIGQGAKETQYF	TGTGCCAGCAGCGCAATCGGACAGGGGGCGAAAGAGACCCAGTACTTC
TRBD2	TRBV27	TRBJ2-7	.	CASSPGEREKELYF	TGTGCCAGCAGCCCGGGGGAGCGGGAGAAGGAACTGTACTTC
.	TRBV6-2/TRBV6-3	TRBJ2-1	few	CASSYPVGGVDEQFF	TGTGCCAGCAGTTACCCAGTGGGAGGCGTCGATGAGCAGTTCTTC
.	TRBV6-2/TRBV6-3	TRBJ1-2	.	CASTSGSQRGYTF	TGTGCCAGCACCTCGGGGTCCCAACGGGGCTACACCTTC
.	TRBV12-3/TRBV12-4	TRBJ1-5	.	CASSEYGGGQPQHF	TGTGCCAGCAGTGAATACGGGGGGGGTCAGCCCCAGCATTTT
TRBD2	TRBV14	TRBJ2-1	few	CASSPGLGVIDSSYNEQFF	TGTGCCAGCAGCCCGGGACTAGGAGTAATCGACAGCTCCTACAATGAGCAGTTCTTC
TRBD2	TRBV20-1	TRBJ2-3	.	CSARDIAGGSTDTQYF	TGCAGTGCTAGAGATATAGCGGGAGGAAGCACAGATACGCAGTATTTT
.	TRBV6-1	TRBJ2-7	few	CASSRDGYEQYF	TGTGCCAGCAGTAGGGACGGGTACGAGCAGTACTTC
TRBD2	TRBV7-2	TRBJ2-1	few	CASSLREGYNEQFF	TGTGCCAGCAGCTTACGGGAGGGGTACAATGAGCAGTTCTTC
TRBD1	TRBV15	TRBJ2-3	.	CATSRAGNRGTDTQYF	TGTGCCACCAGCAGAGCCGGGAACAGGGGTACAGATACGCAGTATTTT
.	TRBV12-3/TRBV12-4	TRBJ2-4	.	CASSPRRGIQTLAKNIQYF	TGTGCCAGCAGTCCCCGGCGGGGCATACAGACACTAGCCAAAAACATTCAGTACTTC
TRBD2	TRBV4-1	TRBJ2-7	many	CASSQDRTSGPYEQYF	TGCGCCAGCAGCCAAGACCGGACTAGCGGACCCTACGAGCAGTACTTC
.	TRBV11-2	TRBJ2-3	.	CASSPQQGTTDTQYF	TGTGCCAGCAGCCCCCAGCAGGGGACCACAGATACGCAGTATTTT
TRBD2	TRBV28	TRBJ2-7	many	CASSQSTSGTWQYF	TGTGCCAGCAGTCAGAGTACTAGCGGAACGTGGCAGTACTTC
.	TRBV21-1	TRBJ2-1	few	CASSKVSDSPRFHEQFF	TGTGCCAGCAGCAAAGTCTCGGACAGCCCGCGTTTCCATGAGCAGTTCTTC
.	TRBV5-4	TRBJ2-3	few	CASRPGGASDFTDTQYF	TGTGCCAGCAGACCCGGCGGGGCTAGCGATTTCACAGATACGCAGTATTTT
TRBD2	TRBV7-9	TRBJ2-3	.	CASSLELALADTQYF	TGTGCCAGCAGCTTAGAACTAGCGTTGGCAGATACGCAGTATTTT
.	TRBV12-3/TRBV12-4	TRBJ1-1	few	CASSQQGIANTEAFF	TGTGCCAGCAGTCAACAGGGAATCGCTAACACTGAAGCTTTCTTT
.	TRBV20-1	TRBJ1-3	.	CSARQGGVSGNTIYF	TGCAGTGCTAGACAGGGTGGCGTCTCTGGAAACACCATATATTTT
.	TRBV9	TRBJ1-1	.	CASSPQGLNTEAFF	TGTGCCAGCAGCCCGCAGGGCCTAAACACTGAAGCTTTCTTT
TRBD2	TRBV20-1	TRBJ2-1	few	CSVPLGRGRSYNEQFF	TGCAGTGTTCCGCTAGGGCGCGGGAGGTCCTACAATGAGCAGTTCTTC
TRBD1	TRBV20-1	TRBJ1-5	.	CSARDRGTGVSQPQHF	TGCAGTGCTAGAGATAGGGGGACAGGGGTTAGTCAGCCCCAGCATTTT
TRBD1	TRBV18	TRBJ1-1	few	CASQDRPNTEAFF	TGTGCCAGCCAGGACAGGCCTAACACTGAAGCTTTCTTT
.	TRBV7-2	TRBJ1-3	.	CASSQTGGSGNTIYF	TGTGCCAGCAGCCAGACAGGAGGGTCTGGAAACACCATATATTTT
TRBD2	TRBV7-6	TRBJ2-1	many	CASSLGGTSFNEQFF	TGTGCCAGCAGCTTAGGTGGGACTAGCTTCAATGAGCAGTTCTTC
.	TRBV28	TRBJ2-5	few	CATLSYVQETQYF	TGTGCCACCCTAAGTTACGTCCAAGAGACCCAGTACTTC
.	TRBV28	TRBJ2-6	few	CASSTQSSGANVLTF	TGTGCCAGCAGCACACAGAGCTCTGGGGCCAACGTCCTGACTTTC
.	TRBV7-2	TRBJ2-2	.	CASSRQGRDTGELFF	TGTGCCAGCAGTCGTCAGGGGCGGGACACCGGGGAGCTGTTTTTT
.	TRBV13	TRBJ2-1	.	CASSLRQGRDEQFF	TGTGCCAGCAGCTTACGCCAGGGGAGGGATGAGCAGTTCTTC
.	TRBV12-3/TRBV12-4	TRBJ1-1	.	CASRQQGTEAFF	TGTGCCAGCAGGCAACAGGGCACTGAAGCTTTCTTT
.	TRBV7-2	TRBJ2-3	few	CASSLAQTQYF	TGTGCCAGCAGCTTAGCGCAGACGCAGTATTTT
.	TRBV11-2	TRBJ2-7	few	CASSLGQGDFYEQYF	TGTGCCAGCAGCTTAGGCCAGGGGGACTTCTACGAGCAGTACTTC
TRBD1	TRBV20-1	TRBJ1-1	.	CSAGQGYRSTEAFF	TGCAGTGCCGGACAGGGGTATCGGAGCACTGAAGCTTTCTTT
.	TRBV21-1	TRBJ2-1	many	CASPGEHNEQFF	TGTGCCAGCCCCGGAGAGCACAATGAGCAGTTCTTC
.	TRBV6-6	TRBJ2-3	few	CASSSPRDPDTQYF	TGTGCCAGCAGTTCCCCGCGGGATCCAGATACGCAGTATTTT
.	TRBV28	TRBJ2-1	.	CASGGVNEQFF	TGTGCCAGCGGCGGGGTGAATGAGCAGTTCTTC
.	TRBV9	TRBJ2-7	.	CASSVGSAQTSTYEQYF	TGTGCCAGCAGCGTAGGATCGGCACAGACATCTACCTACGAGCAGTACTTC
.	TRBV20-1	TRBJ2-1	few	CSARDGLLGPKNEQFF	TGCAGTGCTAGAGATGGCCTATTGGGCCCAAAGAATGAGCAGTTCTTC
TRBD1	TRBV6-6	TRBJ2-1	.	CVSSQTMGQESYNEQFF	TGTGTCAGCAGCCAGACAATGGGACAGGAAAGCTACAATGAGCAGTTCTTC
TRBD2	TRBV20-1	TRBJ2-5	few	CSARMAGGKNQETQYF	TGCAGTGCTAGAATGGCGGGAGGTAAAAACCAAGAGACCCAGTACTTC
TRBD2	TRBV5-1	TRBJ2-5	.	CASSLAVLSLAGGETQYF	TGCGCCAGCAGCTTGGCCGTCCTATCACTAGCGGGAGGTGAGACCCAGTACTTC
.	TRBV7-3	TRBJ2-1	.	CASSAGMGYEQFF	TGTGCCAGCAGCGCGGGGATGGGCTATGAGCAGTTCTTC
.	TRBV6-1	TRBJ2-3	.	CASIDRTFSTDTQYF	TGTGCCAGCATCGACCGGACCTTTAGCACAGATACGCAGTATTTT
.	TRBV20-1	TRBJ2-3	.	CSATKRVFTDTQYF	TGCAGTGCCACAAAGCGGGTCTTCACAGATACGCAGTATTTT
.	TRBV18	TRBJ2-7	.	CASSPPAGVNEQYF	TGTGCCAGCTCACCACCGGCAGGGGTTAACGAGCAGTACTTC
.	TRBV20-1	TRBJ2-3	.	CSARDTGTDTQYF	TGCAGTGCTAGAGATACGGGGACAGATACGCAGTATTTT
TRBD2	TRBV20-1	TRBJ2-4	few	CSASRAGGVNIQYF	TGCAGTGCTAGTCGAGCGGGAGGGGTAAACATTCAGTACTTC
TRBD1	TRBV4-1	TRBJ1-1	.	CASSRTGTGRTEAFF	TGCGCCAGCAGCCGGACCGGGACAGGGCGCACTGAAGCTTTCTTT